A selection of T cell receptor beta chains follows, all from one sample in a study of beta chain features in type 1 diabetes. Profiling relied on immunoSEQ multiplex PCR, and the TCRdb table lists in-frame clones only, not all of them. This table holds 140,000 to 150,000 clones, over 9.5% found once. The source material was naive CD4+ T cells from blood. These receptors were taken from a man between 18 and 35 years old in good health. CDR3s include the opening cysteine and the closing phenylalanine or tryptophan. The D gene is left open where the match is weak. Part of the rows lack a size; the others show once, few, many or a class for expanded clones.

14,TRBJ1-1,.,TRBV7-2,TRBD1,TGTGCCAGCAGCCTGACAGGGATGAACACTGAAGCTTTCTTT,CASSLTGMNTEAFF
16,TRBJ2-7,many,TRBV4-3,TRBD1,TGCGCCAGCAGCCAGACGAGTGGACAGGGGGCCAACGAGCAGTACTTC,CASSQTSGQGANEQYF
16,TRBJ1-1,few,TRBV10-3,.,TGTGCCATCCGTACGGCGTCGACACCTTTGAACACTGAAGCTTTCTTT,CAIRTASTPLNTEAFF
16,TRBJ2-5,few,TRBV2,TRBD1,TGTGCCAGCAGTGAGACCCGGGACAGGGGGCGTGAGACCCAGTACTTC,CASSETRDRGRETQYF
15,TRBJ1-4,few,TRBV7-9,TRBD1,TGTGCCAGCAGCCAAGGGGACAGGATAAATGAAAAACTGTTTTTT,CASSQGDRINEKLFF
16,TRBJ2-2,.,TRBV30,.,TGTGCCTGGAGTCTCTCCTGGAGACCAGGAGGCGGGGAGCTGTTTTTT,CAWSLSWRPGGGELFF
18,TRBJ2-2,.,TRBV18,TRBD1,TGTGCCAGCTCACCATGGGTATCAAGGACAGGAAACACCGGGGAGCTGTTTTTT,CASSPWVSRTGNTGELFF
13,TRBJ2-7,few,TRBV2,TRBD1,TGTGCCAGCAGAGGGACAGGGATACTTGAGCAGTACTTC,CASRGTGILEQYF
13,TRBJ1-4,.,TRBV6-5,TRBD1,TGTGCCACCCAGGGGGACCCTCGAGAAAAACTGTTTTTT,CATQGDPREKLFF
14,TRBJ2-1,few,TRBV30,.,TGTGCCTCCAACCCCTTACCGGGAAACAATGAGCAGTTCTTC,CASNPLPGNNEQFF
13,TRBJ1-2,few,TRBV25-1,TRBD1,TGTGCCAGCGAGAGGACAGGAGAATATGGCTACACCTTC,CASERTGEYGYTF
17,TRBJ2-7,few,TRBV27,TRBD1,TGTGCCAGCAGTCCATACCCCGCGACAGGGTTCCGCTACGAGCAGTACTTC,CASSPYPATGFRYEQYF
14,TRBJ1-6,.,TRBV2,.,TGTGCCAGCAGTACCGACGGGGTCGGTTCACCCCTCCACTTT,CASSTDGVGSPLHF
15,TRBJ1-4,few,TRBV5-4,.,TGTGCCAGCAGCGCGAGCGGGACGGGGAATGAAAAACTGTTTTTT,CASSASGTGNEKLFF
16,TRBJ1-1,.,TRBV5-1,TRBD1,TGCGCCAGCAGCTTGTCGCTGGGGCAGGGGGCGACTGAAGCTTTCTTT,CASSLSLGQGATEAFF
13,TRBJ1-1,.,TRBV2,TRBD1,TGTGCCACTGGGACAGACCAGAACACTGAAGCTTTCTTT,CATGTDQNTEAFF
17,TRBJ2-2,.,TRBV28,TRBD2,TGTGCCAGCAGTTTAGGGCTAGCGGGGGGAAACACCGGGGAGCTGTTTTTT,CASSLGLAGGNTGELFF
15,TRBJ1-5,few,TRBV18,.,TGTGCCAGCTCACAAATGGACAGTTCTGGTCAGCCCCAGCATTTT,CASSQMDSSGQPQHF
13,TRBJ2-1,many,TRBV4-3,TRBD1,TGCGCCAGCGGGGGACAGGGGGGAAATGAGCAGTTCTTC,CASGGQGGNEQFF
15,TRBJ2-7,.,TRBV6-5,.,TGTGCCAGCAGTTACTCGTCCTCAGGAAGCTACGAGCAGTACTTC,CASSYSSSGSYEQYF
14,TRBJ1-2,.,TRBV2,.,TGTGCCAGCAGATATCGGACGGGGGACGAGGGCTACACCTTC,CASRYRTGDEGYTF
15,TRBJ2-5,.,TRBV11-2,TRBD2,TGTGCCAGCAGCTTAGGGCTAGCGGGGAGGGAGACCCAGTACTTC,CASSLGLAGRETQYF
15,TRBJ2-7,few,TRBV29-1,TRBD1,TGCAGCGACCAGTTTGGGACAGGGCCCTCCTACGAGCAGTACTTC,CSDQFGTGPSYEQYF
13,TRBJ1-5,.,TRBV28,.,TGTGCCAGCAGGCTACAGGGATACCAGCCCCAGCATTTT,CASRLQGYQPQHF
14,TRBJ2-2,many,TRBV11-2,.,TGTGCCAGCAGTGCTACACGGAGTACCGGGGAGCTGTTTTTT,CASSATRSTGELFF
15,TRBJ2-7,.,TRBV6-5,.,TGTGCCAGCAGTCCGACTCCCCCAGGGGCCCACGAGCAGTACTTC,CASSPTPPGAHEQYF
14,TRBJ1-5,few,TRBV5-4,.,TGTGCCAGCAGCTTGGAAGGCAGCGGTGAGCCCCAGCATTTT,CASSLEGSGEPQHF
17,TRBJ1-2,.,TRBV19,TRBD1,TGTGCCAGTACCGTAACGGGACAGGGGGCGTATGGCTATGGCTACACCTTC,CASTVTGQGAYGYGYTF
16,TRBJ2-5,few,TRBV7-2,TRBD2,TGTGCCAGCAGCTTAGATATGCGGGGGGCCCAAGAGACCCAGTACTTC,CASSLDMRGAQETQYF
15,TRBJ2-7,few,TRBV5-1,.,TGCGCCAGCAGCGCGGGACCGGTACCCAACTACGAGCAGTACTTC,CASSAGPVPNYEQYF
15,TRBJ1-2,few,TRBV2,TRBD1,TGTGCCAGCAGTGCCTTGGCAGGGGGCGTCAATGGCTACACCTTC,CASSALAGGVNGYTF
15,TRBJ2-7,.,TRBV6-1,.,TGTGCCAGCAGGAGGGACAACTTGAGCTCCTACGAGCAGTACTTC,CASRRDNLSSYEQYF